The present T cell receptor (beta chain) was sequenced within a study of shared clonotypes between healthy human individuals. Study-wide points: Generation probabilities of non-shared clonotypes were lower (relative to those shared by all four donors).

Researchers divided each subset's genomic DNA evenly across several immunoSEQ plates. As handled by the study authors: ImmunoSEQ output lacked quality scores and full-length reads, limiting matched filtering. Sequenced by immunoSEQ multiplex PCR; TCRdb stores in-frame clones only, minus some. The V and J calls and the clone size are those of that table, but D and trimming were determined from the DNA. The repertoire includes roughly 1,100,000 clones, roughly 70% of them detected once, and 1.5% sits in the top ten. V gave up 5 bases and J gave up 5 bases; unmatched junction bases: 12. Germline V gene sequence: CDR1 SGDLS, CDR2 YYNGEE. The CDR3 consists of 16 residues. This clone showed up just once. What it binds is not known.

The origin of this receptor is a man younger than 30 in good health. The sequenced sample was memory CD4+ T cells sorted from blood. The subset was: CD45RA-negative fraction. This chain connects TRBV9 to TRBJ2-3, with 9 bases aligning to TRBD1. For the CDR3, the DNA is TGTGCCAGCAGTCCGAGACGGGACAGGGAGGGAGATACGCAGTATTTT. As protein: CASSPRRDREGDTQYF. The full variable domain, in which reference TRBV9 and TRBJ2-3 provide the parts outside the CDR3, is DSGVTQTPKHLITATGQRVTLRCSPRSGDLSVYWYQQSLDQGLQFLIQYYNGEERAKGNILERFSAQQFPDLHSELNLSSLELGDSALYFCASSPRRDREGDTQYFGPGTRLTVL.